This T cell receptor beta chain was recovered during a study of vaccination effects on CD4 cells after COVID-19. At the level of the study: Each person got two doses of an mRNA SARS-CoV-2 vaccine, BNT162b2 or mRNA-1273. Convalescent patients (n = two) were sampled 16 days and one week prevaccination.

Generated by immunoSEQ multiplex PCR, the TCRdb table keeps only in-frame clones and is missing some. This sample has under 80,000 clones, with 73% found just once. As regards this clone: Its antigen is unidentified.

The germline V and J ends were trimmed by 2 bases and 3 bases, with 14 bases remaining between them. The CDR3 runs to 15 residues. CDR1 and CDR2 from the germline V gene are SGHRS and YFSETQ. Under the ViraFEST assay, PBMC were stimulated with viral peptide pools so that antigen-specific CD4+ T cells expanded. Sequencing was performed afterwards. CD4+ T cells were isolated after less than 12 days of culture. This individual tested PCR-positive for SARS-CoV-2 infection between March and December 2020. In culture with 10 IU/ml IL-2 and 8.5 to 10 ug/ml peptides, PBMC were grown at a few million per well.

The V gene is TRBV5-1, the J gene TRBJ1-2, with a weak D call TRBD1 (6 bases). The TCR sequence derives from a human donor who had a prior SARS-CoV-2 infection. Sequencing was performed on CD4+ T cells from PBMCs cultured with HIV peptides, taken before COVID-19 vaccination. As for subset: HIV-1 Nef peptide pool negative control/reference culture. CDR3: CASSLGGGRHYGYTF. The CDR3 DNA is TGCGCCAGCAGCTTAGGGGGTGGCAGACACTATGGCTACACCTTC.